This T cell receptor (beta chain) was recorded in a study of cytomegalovirus exposure and HLA in healthy donors. Study-wide results and limits: About 87% or about 30% of the time was how often most TCR beta V segments were productive, according to an earlier analysis. It was reportedly the case that the classifier diagnosed cytomegalovirus status with high specificity and sensitivity. What a later analysis showed was that several of the most significant clusters appeared linked to common viral pathogens. Analysis was carried out at a later point, and it linked a missense DCLRE1C variant to TCR beta V- and J-gene trimming.

It was with 60 Vbeta and 13 Jbeta primers that the PCR ran. Profiling relied on immunoSEQ multiplex PCR, and the TCRdb table lists in-frame clones only, not all of them. The repertoire has 100,000 to 150,000 clones, roughly 8.8% of them found once; the top ten carry 5.5% to 8%. CDR3 length equals 13 residues. Trimming stripped 5 bases from V and 8 bases from J, with 13 bases between. Germline V gene sequence: CDR1 KGHSH, CDR2 LQKENI. This clone has just a few counts. Its target is not known. The gene calls are TRBV18 and TRBJ2-1; possibly TRBD1 for D (5 bases). The sample comprised PBMCs. The clonotype originates from a woman aged 40 to 50 in good health and CMV-seropositive. The CDR3 loop is CASSSGQGDEQFF. The CDR3 bases are TGTGCCAGCTCATCGGGTCAGGGCGATGAGCAGTTCTTC.